This T cell receptor beta chain appears in the sequencing data of a study of blood T cell repertoires in COVID-19. Per the authors' pipeline: Amplification of reference gene primers provided the estimated nucleated cell counts. Assay: immunoSEQ multiplex PCR; the TCRdb copy retains only in-frame clones and omits some. V, J and clone size are taken as reported in that table, and D and trimming were inferred from the DNA itself. This table has more than 300,000 clones, roughly 89% appearing once. Germline V lookup: CDR1 LGHDT, CDR2 YNNKEL (reference sequence). The CDR3 extends over 14 amino acids. V dropped 4 bases and J dropped 4 bases, with 13 bases sitting between them.

Material for sequencing was PBMCs or T cells enriched from blood (not recorded which). The sequence derives from a woman in her twenties or thirties who had recovered from COVID-19. J is TRBJ1-1 and V is TRBV3-1 (or the pseudogene TRBV3-2); D is unclear. CDR3: CASSLGGRGTEAFF. CDR3 DNA sequence: TGTGCCAGCAGCCTCGGAGGGCGGGGCACTGAAGCTTTCTTT.